Described below is a single T cell receptor (beta chain) sequence and its context. These data come from a study of blood T cell repertoires in COVID-19. Study information: Specimens from acute and convalescent COVID-19 originated in the United States, Italy and Spain. Sources were T cells, B-cell-depleted T cells, or PBMCs; the material itself was cDNA or gDNA.

The CDR3 is 14 amino acids. The ends lost 0 bases at V and 11 bases at J; junction bases unmatched: 5. CDR1 is LGHNA and CDR2 is YSLEER in the germline V gene. Enrollees, about 18 to 90 years old, lived in 24 US areas. Sequenced by immunoSEQ multiplex PCR; TCRdb stores in-frame clones only, minus some. The data contain about 430,000 clones, roughly 90% of them singletons. This chain connects TRBV4-3 to TRBJ2-1; 9 nucleotides align to TRBD2. Sequenced input: PBMCs or T cells enriched from blood (not recorded which). The receptor comes from a woman aged 18-30 years who had been exposed to COVID-19. The CDR3 sequence is CASSQDRSGGQQFF. Written as DNA, the CDR3 is TGCGCCAGCAGCCAAGACCGAAGCGGGGGGCAGCAGTTCTTC.